This paragraph reports one TCR beta chain. What it binds is not known. The CDR3 consists of 14 residues. The germline V gene encodes CDR1 LNHDA and CDR2 SQIVND (reference sequence). Trimming removed 6 bases at V and 0 bases at J, with 11 bases between. This specimen comes from a study of T cell repertoires in cytomegalovirus infection. TCRdb reprocessed the reads with MiXCR, giving one entry per CDR3 protein. The data contain 450,000 to 600,000 distinct CDR3 sequences, around a third of them singletons. The receptor was isolated from a human donor in good health (CMV status not recorded). Some clones in this sample may be carry-over from other donors' samples. The material sequenced was cultured PBMCs, taken from culture after CMV antigen stimulation. The V and J genes are TRBV19 and TRBJ2-5, with TRBD2 as a possible D gene (6 bases). This CDR3 is CASSIRDYQETQYF. As DNA, the CDR3 is TGTGCCAGTAGCATTCGGGACTACCAAGAGACCCAGTACTTC. The complete variable domain, with remaining parts taken from reference TRBV19 and TRBJ2-5, reads DGGITQSPKYLFRKEGQNVTLSCEQNLNHDAMYWYRQDPGQGLRLIYYSQIVNDFQKGDIAEGYSVSREKKESFPLTVTSAQKNPTAFYLCASSIRDYQETQYFGPGTRLLVL.